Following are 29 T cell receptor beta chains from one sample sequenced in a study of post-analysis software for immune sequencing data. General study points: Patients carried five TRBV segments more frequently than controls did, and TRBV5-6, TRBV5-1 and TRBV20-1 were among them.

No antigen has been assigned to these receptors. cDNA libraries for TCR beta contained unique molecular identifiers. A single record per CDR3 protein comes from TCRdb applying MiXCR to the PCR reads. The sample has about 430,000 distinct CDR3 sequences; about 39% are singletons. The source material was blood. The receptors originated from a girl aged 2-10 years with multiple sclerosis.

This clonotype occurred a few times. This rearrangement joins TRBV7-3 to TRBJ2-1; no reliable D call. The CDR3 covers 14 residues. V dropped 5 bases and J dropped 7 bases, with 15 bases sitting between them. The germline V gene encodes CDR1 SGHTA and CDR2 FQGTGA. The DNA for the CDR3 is TGTGCCAGCAGCATAAGTTCTTCGTGGAATGAGCAGTTCTTC. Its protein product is CASSISSSWNEQFF.

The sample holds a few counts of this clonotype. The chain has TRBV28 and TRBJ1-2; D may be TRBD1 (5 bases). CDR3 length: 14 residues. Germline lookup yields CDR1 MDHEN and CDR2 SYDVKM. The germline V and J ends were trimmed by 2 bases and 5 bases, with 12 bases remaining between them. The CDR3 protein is CASSLGAEVYGYTF. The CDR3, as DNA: TGTGCCAGCAGTTTAGGGGCGGAGGTTTATGGCTACACCTTC.

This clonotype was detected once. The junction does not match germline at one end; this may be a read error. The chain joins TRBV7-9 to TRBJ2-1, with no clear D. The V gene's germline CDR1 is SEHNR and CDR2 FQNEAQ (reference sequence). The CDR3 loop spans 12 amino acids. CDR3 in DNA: TGTGCCAGCAGCATAGCCCTAAGCGAGTTGTTCTTC. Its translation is CASSIALSELFF.

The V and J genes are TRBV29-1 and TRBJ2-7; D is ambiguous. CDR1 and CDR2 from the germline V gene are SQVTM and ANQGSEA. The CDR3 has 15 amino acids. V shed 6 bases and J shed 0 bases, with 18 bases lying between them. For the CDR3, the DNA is TGCAGCGTCCAAACTGGGCCAGGAGCCTCCTACGAGCAGTACTTC. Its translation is CSVQTGPGASYEQYF.

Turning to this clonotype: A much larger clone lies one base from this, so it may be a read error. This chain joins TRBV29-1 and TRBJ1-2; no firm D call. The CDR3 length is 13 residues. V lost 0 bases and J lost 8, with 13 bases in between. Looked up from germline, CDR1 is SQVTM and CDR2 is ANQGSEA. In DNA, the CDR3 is TGCAGCGTTGAAGAAGGTGGGCGATTGGGCTACACCTTC. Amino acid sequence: CSVEEGGRLGYTF.

As DNA, the CDR3 is TGCAGCGTAGAGGGTATTGGAATCTATGGCTACACCTTC. Translating it yields CSVEGIGIYGYTF. The chain combines TRBV29-1 with TRBJ1-2; no reliable D call. The CDR3 extends over 13 amino acids. The germline V and J ends were trimmed by 6 bases and 4 bases, with 15 bases remaining between them. From germline, CDR1 is SQVTM and CDR2 ANQGSEA.

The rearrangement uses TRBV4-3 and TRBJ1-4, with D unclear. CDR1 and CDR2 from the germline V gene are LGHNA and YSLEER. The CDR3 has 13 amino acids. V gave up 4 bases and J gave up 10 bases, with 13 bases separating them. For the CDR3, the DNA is TGCGCCAGCAGCCCTCAGAAGGGAGGAAAACTGTTTTTT. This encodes CASSPQKGGKLFF.

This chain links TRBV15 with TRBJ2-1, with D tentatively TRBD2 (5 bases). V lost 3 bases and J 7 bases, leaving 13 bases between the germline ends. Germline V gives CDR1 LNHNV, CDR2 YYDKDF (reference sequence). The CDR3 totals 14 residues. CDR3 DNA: TGTGCCACCAGCAGCGGCACGGGGTGGAATGAGCAGTTCTTC. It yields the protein CATSSGTGWNEQFF.

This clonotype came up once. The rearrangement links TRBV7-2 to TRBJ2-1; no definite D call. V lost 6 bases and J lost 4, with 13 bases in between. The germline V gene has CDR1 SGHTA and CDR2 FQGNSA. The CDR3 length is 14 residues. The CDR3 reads CASSEVLAYNEQFF. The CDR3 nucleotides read TGTGCCAGCAGTGAAGTGTTAGCTTACAATGAGCAGTTCTTC. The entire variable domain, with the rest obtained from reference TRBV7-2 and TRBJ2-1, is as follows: GAGVSQSPSNKVTEKGKDVELRCDPISGHTALYWYRQSLGQGLEFLIYFQGNSAPDKSGLPSDRFSAERTGGSVSTLTIQRTQQEDSAVYLCASSEVLAYNEQFFGPGTRLTVL.

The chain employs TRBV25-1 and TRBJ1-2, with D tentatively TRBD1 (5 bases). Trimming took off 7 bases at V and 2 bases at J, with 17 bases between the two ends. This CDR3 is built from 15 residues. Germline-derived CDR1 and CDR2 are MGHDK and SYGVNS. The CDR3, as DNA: TGTGCCAGCACCAAGGGAGGCAGGGCGAACTATGGCTACACCTTC. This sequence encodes CASTKGGRANYGYTF.

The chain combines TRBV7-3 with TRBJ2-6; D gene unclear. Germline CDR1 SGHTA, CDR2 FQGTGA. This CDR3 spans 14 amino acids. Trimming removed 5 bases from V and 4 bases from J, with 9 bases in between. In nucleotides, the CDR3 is TGTGCCAGCAGCCTAGATATGGGGGCCAACGTCCTGACTTTC. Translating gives CASSLDMGANVLTF.

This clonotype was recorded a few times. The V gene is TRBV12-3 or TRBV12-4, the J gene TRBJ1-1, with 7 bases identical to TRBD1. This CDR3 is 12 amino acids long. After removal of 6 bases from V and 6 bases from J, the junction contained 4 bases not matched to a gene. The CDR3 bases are TGTGCCAGCAGACGGGACAGCGCTGAAGCTTTCTTT. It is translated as CASRRDSAEAFF.

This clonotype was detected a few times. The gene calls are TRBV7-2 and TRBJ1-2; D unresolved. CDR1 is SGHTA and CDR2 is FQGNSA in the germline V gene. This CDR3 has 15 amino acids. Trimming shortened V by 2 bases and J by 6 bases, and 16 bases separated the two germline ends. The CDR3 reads CASSLLMPGEDGYTF. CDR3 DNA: TGTGCCAGCAGCTTATTAATGCCAGGAGAAGATGGCTACACCTTC.

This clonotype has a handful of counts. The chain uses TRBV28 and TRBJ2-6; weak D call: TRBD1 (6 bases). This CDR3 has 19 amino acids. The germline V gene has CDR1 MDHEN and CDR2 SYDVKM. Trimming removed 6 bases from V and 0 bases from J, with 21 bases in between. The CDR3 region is CASSSLDGTQSSGANVLTF. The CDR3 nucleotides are TGTGCCAGCAGCTCCTTGGACGGGACACAAAGCTCTGGGGCCAACGTCCTGACTTTC.

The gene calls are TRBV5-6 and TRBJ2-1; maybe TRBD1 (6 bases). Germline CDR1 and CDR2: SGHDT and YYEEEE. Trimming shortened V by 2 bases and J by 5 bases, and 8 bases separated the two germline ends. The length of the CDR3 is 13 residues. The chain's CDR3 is CASSFGQHNEQFF. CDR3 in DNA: TGTGCCAGCAGCTTCGGACAGCACAATGAGCAGTTCTTC. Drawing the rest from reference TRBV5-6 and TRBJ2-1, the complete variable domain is DAGVTQSPTHLIKTRGQQVTLRCSPKSGHDTVSWYQQALGQGPQFIFQYYEEEERQRGNFPDRFSGHQFPNYSSELNVNALLLGDSALYLCASSFGQHNEQFFGPGTRLTVL.

In nucleotides, the CDR3 is TGTGCCAGCAGATCCGGGACAGGGGTGAGCGAGCAGTACTTC. Its translation: CASRSGTGVSEQYF. This chain uses TRBV27 with TRBJ2-7; TRBD1 matches at 10 bases. The CDR3 loop spans 14 amino acids. Germline V gene data show CDR1 as MNHEY and CDR2 as SMNVEV (reference sequence). V was pared by 6 bases and J by 6 bases, with 8 bases of the junction left unmatched.

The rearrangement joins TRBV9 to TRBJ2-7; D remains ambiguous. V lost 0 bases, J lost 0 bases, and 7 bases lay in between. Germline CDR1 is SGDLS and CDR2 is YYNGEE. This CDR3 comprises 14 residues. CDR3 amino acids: CASSVGQSSYEQYF. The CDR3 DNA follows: TGTGCCAGCAGCGTAGGGCAGAGCTCCTACGAGCAGTACTTC.

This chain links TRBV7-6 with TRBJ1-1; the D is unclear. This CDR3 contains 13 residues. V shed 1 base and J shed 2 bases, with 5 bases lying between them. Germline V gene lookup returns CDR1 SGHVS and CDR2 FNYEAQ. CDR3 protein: CASSLDQNTEAFF. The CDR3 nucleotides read TGTGCCAGCAGCTTAGACCAAAACACTGAAGCTTTCTTT. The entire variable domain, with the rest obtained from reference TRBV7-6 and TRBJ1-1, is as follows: GAGVSQSPRYKVTKRGQDVALRCDPISGHVSLYWYRQALGQGPEFLTYFNYEAQQDKSGLPNDRFSAERPEGSISTLTIQRTEQRDSAMYRCASSLDQNTEAFFGQGTRLTVV.

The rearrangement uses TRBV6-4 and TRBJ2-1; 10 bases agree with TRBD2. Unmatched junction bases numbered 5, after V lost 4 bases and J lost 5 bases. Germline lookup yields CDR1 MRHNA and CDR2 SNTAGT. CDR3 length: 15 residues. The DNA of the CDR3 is TGTGCCAGCAGTGTAGCCGGACTAGCGGACAATGAGCAGTTCTTC. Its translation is CASSVAGLADNEQFF.

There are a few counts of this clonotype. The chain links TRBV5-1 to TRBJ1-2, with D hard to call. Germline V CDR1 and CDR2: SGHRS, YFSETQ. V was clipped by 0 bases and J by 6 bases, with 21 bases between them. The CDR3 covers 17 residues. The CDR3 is CASSLGVSGKGSNGYTF. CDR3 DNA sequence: TGCGCCAGCAGCTTGGGGGTAAGCGGCAAGGGATCCAATGGCTACACCTTC. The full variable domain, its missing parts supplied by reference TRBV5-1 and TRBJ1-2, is KAGVTQTPRYLIKTRGQQVTLSCSPISGHRSVSWYQQTPGQGLQFLFEYFSETQRNKGNFPGRFSGRQFSNSRSEMNVSTLELGDSALYLCASSLGVSGKGSNGYTFGSGTRLTVV.

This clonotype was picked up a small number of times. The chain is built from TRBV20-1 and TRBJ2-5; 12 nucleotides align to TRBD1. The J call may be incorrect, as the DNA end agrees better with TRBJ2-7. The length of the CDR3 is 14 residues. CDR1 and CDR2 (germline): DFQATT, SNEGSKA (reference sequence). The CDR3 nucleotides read TGCAGTGCTAGAAGGGACAGGGGGCAAGACGAGCAGTACTTC. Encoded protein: CSARRDRGQDEQYF.

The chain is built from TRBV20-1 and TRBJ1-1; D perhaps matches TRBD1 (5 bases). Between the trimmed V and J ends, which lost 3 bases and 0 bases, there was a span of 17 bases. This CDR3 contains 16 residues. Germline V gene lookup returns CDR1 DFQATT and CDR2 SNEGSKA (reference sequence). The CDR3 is CSASDQPGLMNTEAFF. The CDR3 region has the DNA TGCAGTGCTAGCGATCAGCCGGGACTGATGAACACTGAAGCTTTCTTT.

The CDR3: CASRSGLAASYEQYF. Written as DNA, the CDR3 is TGTGCCAGCAGGTCGGGACTAGCGGCCTCCTACGAGCAGTACTTC. The chain combines TRBV12-3 or TRBV12-4 with TRBJ2-7, with TRBD2 matching over 11 bases. V shed 6 bases and J 0 bases; nucleotides not matched to a gene: 4. CDR3 length: 15 amino acids.

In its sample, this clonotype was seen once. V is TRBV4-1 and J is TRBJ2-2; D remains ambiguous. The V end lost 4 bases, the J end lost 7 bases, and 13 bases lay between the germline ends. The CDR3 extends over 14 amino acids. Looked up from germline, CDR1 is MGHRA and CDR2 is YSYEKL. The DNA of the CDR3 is TGCGCCAGCAGCCTCCGCTTGAAGGGCGGGGAGCTGTTTTTT. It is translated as CASSLRLKGGELFF.

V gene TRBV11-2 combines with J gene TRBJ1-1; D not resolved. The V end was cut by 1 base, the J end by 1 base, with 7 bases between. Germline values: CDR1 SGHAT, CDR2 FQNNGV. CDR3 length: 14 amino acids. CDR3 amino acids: CASSLAPRNTEAFF. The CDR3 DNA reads TGTGCCAGCAGCTTAGCCCCGAGGAACACTGAAGCTTTCTTT.

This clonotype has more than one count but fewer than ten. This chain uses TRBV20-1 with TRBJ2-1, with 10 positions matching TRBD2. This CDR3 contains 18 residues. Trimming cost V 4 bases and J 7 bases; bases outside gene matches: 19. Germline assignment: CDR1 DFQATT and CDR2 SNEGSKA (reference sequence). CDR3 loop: CSATFLWHLAGVVNEQFF. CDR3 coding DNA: TGCAGTGCTACATTCCTCTGGCATCTAGCGGGAGTAGTGAATGAGCAGTTCTTC.

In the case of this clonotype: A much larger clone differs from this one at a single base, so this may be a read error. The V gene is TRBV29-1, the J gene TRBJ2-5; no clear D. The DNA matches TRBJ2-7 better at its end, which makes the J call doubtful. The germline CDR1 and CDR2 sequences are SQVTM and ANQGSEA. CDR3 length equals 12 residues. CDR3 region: CSAVGSSYEQYF. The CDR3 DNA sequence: TGCAGCGCTGTGGGATCCTCCTACGAGCAGTACTTC.

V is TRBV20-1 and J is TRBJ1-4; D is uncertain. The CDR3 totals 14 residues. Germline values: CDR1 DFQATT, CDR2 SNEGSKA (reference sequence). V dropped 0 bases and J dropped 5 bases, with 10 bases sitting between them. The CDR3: CSARDPRGNEKLFF. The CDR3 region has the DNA TGCAGTGCTAGAGATCCCAGAGGAAATGAAAAACTGTTTTTT.

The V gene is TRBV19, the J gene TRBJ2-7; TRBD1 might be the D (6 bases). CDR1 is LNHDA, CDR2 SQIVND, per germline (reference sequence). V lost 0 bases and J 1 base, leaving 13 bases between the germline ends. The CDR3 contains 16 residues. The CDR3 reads CASSIEWTAASYEQYF. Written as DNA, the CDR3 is TGTGCCAGTAGTATAGAGTGGACAGCCGCTTCCTACGAGCAGTACTTC.